A selection of T cell receptor beta chains follows, all from one sample in a study of blood T cell repertoires in COVID-19. Libraries were prepared by immunoSEQ multiplex PCR; TCRdb keeps only in-frame clonotypes and omits some of them. This sample has more than 150,000 clones; around 80% occur once, and the top ten carry about 15%. Sequencing was performed on PBMCs or T cells enriched from blood (not recorded which). The receptors were gathered from a man aged 60 to 69 who had been exposed to COVID-19. CDR3s include the opening cysteine and the closing phenylalanine or tryptophan. The D gene is left open where the match is weak. The size of a clone is reported for some rows only, either as once, few or many, or as a class for expanded clones.

TRBJ2-1	TRBD1	.	TRBV9	TGTGCCAGCAGCCCCTCCGGACAGGGGGCAGGGGAGCAGTTCTTC	CASSPSGQGAGEQFF
TRBJ1-1	.	.	TRBV9	TGTGCCAGCAGCGTAGAGCCTTACACTGAAGCTTTCTTT	CASSVEPYTEAFF
TRBJ1-2	.	few	TRBV7-9	TGTGCCAGCAGCTCCCCGGGTCTTAGCTATGGCTACACCTTC	CASSSPGLSYGYTF
TRBJ2-3	TRBD2	.	TRBV7-8	TGTGCCAGCAGCCCGGGACTAGCTGCAGATACGCAGTATTTT	CASSPGLAADTQYF
TRBJ2-7	.	.	TRBV19	TGTGCCAGTAGTAAGTTAGCGGACTCCTACGAGCAGTACTTC	CASSKLADSYEQYF
TRBJ1-6	.	.	TRBV28	TGTGCCAGCAGGCCAGACATTTCACCCCTCCACTTT	CASRPDISPLHF
TRBJ2-7	.	.	TRBV20-1	TGCAGTGCGAGTGGGGCAGTAACCTACGAGCAGTACTTC	CSASGAVTYEQYF
TRBJ2-1	.	.	TRBV10-3	TGTGCCGCATCAGGGCAGGGGGGTTACAATGAGCAGTTCTTC	CAASGQGGYNEQFF
TRBJ2-4	TRBD2	.	TRBV9	TGTGCCAGCAGCGTAGCTTGGGCTAGCGGAAACATTCAGTACTTC	CASSVAWASGNIQYF
TRBJ1-2	TRBD1	.	TRBV7-2	TGTGCCAGCAGCCCCAGGGGGATCCATGGCTACACCTTC	CASSPRGIHGYTF
TRBJ1-5	.	.	TRBV21-1	TGTGCCAGCAGCGATGTGGAGTATCAGCCCCAGCATTTT	CASSDVEYQPQHF
TRBJ1-3	.	.	TRBV19	TGTGCCAGTAGTATGTCGGGTACTGGAAACACCATATATTTT	CASSMSGTGNTIYF
TRBJ2-5	TRBD2	.	TRBV5-4	TGTGCCAGCAGCCTAGCGGGAGTAAAAGAGACCCAGTACTTC	CASSLAGVKETQYF
TRBJ2-1	TRBD2	.	TRBV7-8	TGTGCCAGCAGCTCCAGTCGGTCTAGCGGGAGATTTGGGGGCTCCTACAATGAGCAGTTCTTC	CASSSSRSSGRFGGSYNEQFF
TRBJ2-3	.	.	TRBV2	TGTGCCAGCAGTGTAACATCGCCAGACACAGATACGCAGTATTTT	CASSVTSPDTDTQYF
TRBJ2-5	TRBD2	once	TRBV7-6	TGTGCCAGCAGCGCCCCAGCGGGAGGGAGGCAAGAGACCCAGTACTTC	CASSAPAGGRQETQYF
TRBJ1-6	.	.	TRBV25-1	TGTGCCAGCAGTGCCTGGGAGCATTCACCCCTCCACTTT	CASSAWEHSPLHF
TRBJ2-5	TRBD1	.	TRBV7-2	TGTGCCAGCAGCTTAGCGCGTAGGACAGGGACCCAGTACTTC	CASSLARRTGTQYF
TRBJ2-7	TRBD2	.	TRBV2	TGTGCCAGCAGTGATTCCCAAGGGACTAGCGGGAGAGGTGCCTACGAGCAGTACTTC	CASSDSQGTSGRGAYEQYF
TRBJ2-5	TRBD2	.	TRBV5-4	TGTGCCAGCAGCTTGAGCAGCGGGAGGGGGGGAGAGACCCAGTACTTC	CASSLSSGRGGETQYF
TRBJ2-3	.	.	TRBV28	TGTGCCAGCAATACTACTCCCGGAGGGAGGCCGGGGGCAGATACGCAGTATTTT	CASNTTPGGRPGADTQYF
TRBJ2-2	.	.	TRBV6-1	TGTGCCAGCAGTGAAGCGCTTGGCTTAAACACCGGGGAGCTGTTTTTT	CASSEALGLNTGELFF
TRBJ2-1	.	.	TRBV6-5	TGTGCCAGCAGTTACCACCGGGACATGAACAATGAGCAGTTCTTC	CASSYHRDMNNEQFF
TRBJ1-4	.	.	TRBV30	TGTGCCTGCAGGGAATCGGTTAATGAAAAACTGTTTTTT	CACRESVNEKLFF
TRBJ1-1	.	.	TRBV2	TGTGCCAGTGAAACAGGGAACACTGAAGCTTTCTTT	CASETGNTEAFF
TRBJ2-2	TRBD1	once	TRBV19	TGTGCCAGTAGCCGGGACAGATACACCGGGGAGCTGTTTTTT	CASSRDRYTGELFF
TRBJ2-1	.	.	TRBV5-1	TGCGCCAGCACCCCCTCGGAACAGGGCCGTTGGAATGAGCAGTTCTTC	CASTPSEQGRWNEQFF
TRBJ1-5	.	.	TRBV9	TGTGCCAGCAGCGACCAGGGCGATCAGCCCCAGCATTTT	CASSDQGDQPQHF
TRBJ2-3	.	.	TRBV11-3	TGTGCCAGCAGCTTTAGCTTTGGAGCAACAACAGATACGCAGTATTTT	CASSFSFGATTDTQYF
TRBJ1-1	TRBD1	.	TRBV6-2/TRBV6-3	TGTGCCAGCAGTCTAGGGGGCCCTAAAGGGAACACTGAAGCTTTCTTT	CASSLGGPKGNTEAFF
TRBJ2-7	TRBD2	.	TRBV27	TGTGCCAGCAGGATCGGGACTAGCGTGGTAGGGGAGCAGTACTTC	CASRIGTSVVGEQYF
TRBJ1-6	TRBD1	.	TRBV30	TGTGCCTGGAAGACCAGCGGGACAGGAGGTTCACCCCTCCACTTT	CAWKTSGTGGSPLHF
TRBJ1-5	.	once	TRBV28	TGTGCCAGCAGGCCTCCCGGGCCACAGGAACTTTGGAATCAGCCCCAGCATTTT	CASRPPGPQELWNQPQHF
TRBJ2-1	.	.	TRBV19	TGTGCCAGTAGCCCGGGGGAGCTACAATATGAGCAGTTCTTC	CASSPGELQYEQFF
TRBJ1-1	.	few	TRBV2	TGTGCCAGCAGTCAGGGCTTGAACACTGAAGCTTTCTTT	CASSQGLNTEAFF
TRBJ1-1	.	few	TRBV19	TGTGCCAGTAGGCGGGAGATTCCGAACACTGAAGCTTTCTTT	CASRREIPNTEAFF
TRBJ2-7	TRBD1	.	TRBV28	TGTGCCAGCAGCTCCTACAGGGGGTCAGGGTACGAGCAGTACTTC	CASSSYRGSGYEQYF